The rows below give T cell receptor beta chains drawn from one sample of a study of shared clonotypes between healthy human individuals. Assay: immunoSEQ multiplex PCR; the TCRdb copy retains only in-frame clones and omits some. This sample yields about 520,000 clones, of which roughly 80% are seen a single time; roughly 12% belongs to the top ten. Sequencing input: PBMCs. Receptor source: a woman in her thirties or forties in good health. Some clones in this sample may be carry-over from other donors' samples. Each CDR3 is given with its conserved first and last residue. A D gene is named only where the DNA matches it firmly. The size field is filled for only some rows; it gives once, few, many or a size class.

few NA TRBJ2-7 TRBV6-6 TGTGCCAGCAGTCAAATGGAGGGAGTCTACGAGCAGTACTTC CASSQMEGVYEQYF
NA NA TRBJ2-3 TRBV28 TGTGCCAGCAGCAAACCGGGGGCCAGAACAGATACGCAGTATTTT CASSKPGARTDTQYF
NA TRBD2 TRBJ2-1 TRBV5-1 TGCGCCAGCAGCTCAACCCCTAGCGGGAGCGCCTACAATGAGCAGTTCTTC CASSSTPSGSAYNEQFF
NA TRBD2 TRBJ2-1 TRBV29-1 TGCAGCGTTGAGATGGGCGGGACTAAAAGGTTCTTC CSVEMGGTKRFF
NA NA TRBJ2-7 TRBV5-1 TGCGTCAGCAGCTTGGAACCCGGGCCGACCCCGGGCGAGCAGTACTTC CVSSLEPGPTPGEQYF
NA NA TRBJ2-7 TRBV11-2 TGTGCCAGCAGCTCCGCCGGGCATGGGGAGCAGTACTTC CASSSAGHGEQYF
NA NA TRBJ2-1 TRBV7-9 TGTGCCAGCAGCCCCGGCGGAGCGGGTCTTGTAAGGCAGTTCTTC CASSPGGAGLVRQFF
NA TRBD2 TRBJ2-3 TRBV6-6 TGTGCCAGCAGTTTCGGGGGAGGGATAGATACGCAGTATTTT CASSFGGGIDTQYF
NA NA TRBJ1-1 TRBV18 TGTGCCAGCTCACTTACCCCAGGGGACACTGAAGCTTTCTTT CASSLTPGDTEAFF
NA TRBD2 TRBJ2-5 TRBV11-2 TGTGCCAGCGCGGGTCCGCGCCTAGCGGGAGCAGAGACCCAGTACTTC CASAGPRLAGAETQYF
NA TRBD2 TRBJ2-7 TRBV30 TGTGCCTGGAGTGGCGGGAGTACCCACGAGCAGTACTTC CAWSGGSTHEQYF
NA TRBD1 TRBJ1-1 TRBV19 TGTGCCAGTAGTATGTTATCGGGACAGGGCGGCACTGAAGCTTTCTTT CASSMLSGQGGTEAFF
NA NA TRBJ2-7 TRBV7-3 TGTGCCAGCAGCCCCGGGGGCAGTTTGTACGAGCAGTACTTC CASSPGGSLYEQYF
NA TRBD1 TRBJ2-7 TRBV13 TGTGCCAGCAGATTCTCGGGACAGGGGCACTACGAGCAGTACTTC CASRFSGQGHYEQYF
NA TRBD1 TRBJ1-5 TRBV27 TGTGCCAGCAGCTACGACAGGGGTCAGCCCCAGCATTTT CASSYDRGQPQHF
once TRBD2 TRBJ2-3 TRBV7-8 TGTGCCAGCAGCTTAGCGGCTAGCGGGAGGTTCACAGATACGCAGTATTTT CASSLAASGRFTDTQYF
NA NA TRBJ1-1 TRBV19 TGTGCCAGTAAGTGGAACACTGAAGCTTTCTTT CASKWNTEAFF
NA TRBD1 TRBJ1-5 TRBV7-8 TGTGCCAGCAGGGGACAGGGCGATCAGCCCCAGCATTTT CASRGQGDQPQHF
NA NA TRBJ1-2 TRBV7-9 TGTGCCAGCAGCCGGAAATTCTGGGAAACAGGGAATGGCTACACCTTC CASSRKFWETGNGYTF
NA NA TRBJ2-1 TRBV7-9 TGTGCCAGCAGCAGAGATCCGGGCAATGAGCAGTTCTTC CASSRDPGNEQFF
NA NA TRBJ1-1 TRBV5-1 TGCGCCAGCAGCTTTCAGGGGTTAGACACTGAAGCTTTCTTT CASSFQGLDTEAFF
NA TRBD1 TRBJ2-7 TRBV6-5 TGTGCCAGCAGGCCGGGACAGGGATCCTACGAGCAGTACTTC CASRPGQGSYEQYF
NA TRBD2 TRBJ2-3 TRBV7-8 TGTGCCAGCAGCTTAGATAGCGGGAGTGCTACGCAGTATTTT CASSLDSGSATQYF
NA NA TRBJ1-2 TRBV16 TGTGCCAGCAGCCAATCGGCAGGGAGAAACTATGGCTACACCTTC CASSQSAGRNYGYTF
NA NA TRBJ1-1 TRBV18 TGTGCCAGCTCACCAACAGGGTCCATGAACACTGAAGCTTTCTTT CASSPTGSMNTEAFF
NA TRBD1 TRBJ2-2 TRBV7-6 TGTGCCAGCAGCCCCGACAGGGGGCGGTGGACCGGGGAGCTGTTTTTT CASSPDRGRWTGELFF
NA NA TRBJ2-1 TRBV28 TGTGCCAGCAGTAGCAGTCGCAGTCGGGATGAGCAGTTCTTC CASSSSRSRDEQFF
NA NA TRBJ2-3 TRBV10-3 TGTGCCATCAGTGCTAATCCTCTCGGAGATACGCAGTATTTT CAISANPLGDTQYF
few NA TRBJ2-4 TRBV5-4 TGTGCCAGCAGCTTCCAGGGGTCCAAAAACATTCAGTACTTC CASSFQGSKNIQYF
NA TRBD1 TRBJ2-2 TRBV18 TGTGCCAGCTCACGACCGGGACAGGGGGTCGGGGAGCTGTTTTTT CASSRPGQGVGELFF
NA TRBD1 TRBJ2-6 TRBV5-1 TGCGCCAGCAGCAAAACTTCCCGGGACAGACTCTCTGGGGCCAACGTCCTGACTTTC CASSKTSRDRLSGANVLTF
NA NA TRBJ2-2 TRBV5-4 TGTGCCAGCAGCCGGGGGACAGAGCGGAACACCGGGGAGCTGTTTTTT CASSRGTERNTGELFF
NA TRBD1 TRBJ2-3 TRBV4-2 TGTGCCAGCAGCCAAGAGGGACAGACTAGCACAGATACGCAGTATTTT CASSQEGQTSTDTQYF
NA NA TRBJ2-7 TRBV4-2 TGTGCCAGCAGCCCGTCAGGGGACTACGAGCAGTACTTC CASSPSGDYEQYF